What follows describes a single TCR beta chain. What it binds is unknown. Germline trimming cut 0 bases from V and 6 bases from J; bases unmatched to any gene: 15. Germline loops: CDR1 MGHRA, CDR2 YSYEKL. This CDR3 has 18 residues. This entry comes from a study of cytomegalovirus exposure and HLA in healthy donors. Study-wide findings and caveats: Available immune exposure information covered CMV serostatus only.

Researchers ran the PCR with 60 Vbeta and 13 Jbeta primers. Data came from immunoSEQ multiplex PCR; TCRdb stores just in-frame clones and leaves some out. The sample records 150,000 to 200,000 clones, around three quarters being singletons. The sequence derives from a man under 40 in good health and CMV-seronegative. The sequencing sample was made of PBMCs. The rearrangement uses TRBV4-1 and TRBJ1-2, with 8 bases fitting TRBD1. CDR3 bases: TGCGCCAGCAGCCAAGATTACGTGTCGGCAGGGGGCACTGATGGCTACACCTTC. Amino acid sequence: CASSQDYVSAGGTDGYTF.